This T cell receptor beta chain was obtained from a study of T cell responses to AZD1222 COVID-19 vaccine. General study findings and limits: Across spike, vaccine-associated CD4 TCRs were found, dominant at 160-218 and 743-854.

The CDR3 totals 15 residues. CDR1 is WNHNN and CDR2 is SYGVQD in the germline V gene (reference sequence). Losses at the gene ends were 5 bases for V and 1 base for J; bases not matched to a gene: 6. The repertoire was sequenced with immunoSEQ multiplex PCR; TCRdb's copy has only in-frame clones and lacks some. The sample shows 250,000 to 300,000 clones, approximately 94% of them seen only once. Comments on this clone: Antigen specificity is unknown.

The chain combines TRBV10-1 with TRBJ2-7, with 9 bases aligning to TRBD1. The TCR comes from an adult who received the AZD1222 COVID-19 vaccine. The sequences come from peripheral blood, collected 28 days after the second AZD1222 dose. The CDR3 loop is CASSPGTGFSYEQYF. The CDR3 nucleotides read TGCGCCAGCAGTCCGGGGACAGGGTTTTCCTACGAGCAGTACTTC.